Listed below are T cell receptor beta chains from one sample, sequenced in a study of T cell responses to AZD1222 COVID-19 vaccine. Generated by immunoSEQ multiplex PCR, the TCRdb table keeps only in-frame clones and is missing some. The repertoire holds about 100,000 clones, with over 90% as singletons. The sequenced sample was peripheral blood, obtained on day 0 of AZD1222 vaccination. The receptor source for this set is an adult in good health. CDR3s include the opening cysteine and the closing phenylalanine or tryptophan. D genes are given only for firm matches. Clone sizes are given selectively: once, few, many, or a class where the clone is expanded.

J: TRBJ2-7
D: TRBD1
V: TRBV29-1
size: -
DNA: TGCAGCGTTGGGGACAGGGGGCTTCACGAGCAGTACTTC
CDR3: CSVGDRGLHEQYF

J: TRBJ1-5
D: -
V: TRBV5-6
size: -
DNA: TGTGCCAGCAGCTCACAAGCTTATAGCAATCAGCCCCAGCATTTT
CDR3: CASSSQAYSNQPQHF

J: TRBJ2-7
D: TRBD2
V: TRBV28
size: -
DNA: TGTGCCAGCAGTTCTCTCCGAGGAACGGGAGGGATCGAGCAGTACTTC
CDR3: CASSSLRGTGGIEQYF

J: TRBJ1-1
D: -
V: TRBV27
size: -
DNA: TGTGCCAGCAGCCCGGGGTTTAGGAGTACTGAAGCTTTCTTT
CDR3: CASSPGFRSTEAFF

J: TRBJ1-1
D: -
V: TRBV6-5
size: -
DNA: TGTGCCAGCATTTTAGACGGTGGGGGCACTGAAGCTTTCTTT
CDR3: CASILDGGGTEAFF

J: TRBJ1-3
D: -
V: TRBV9
size: -
DNA: TGTGCCAGCAGCGTAGACAGTACGCTATCGGGAAACACCATATATTTT
CDR3: CASSVDSTLSGNTIYF

J: TRBJ1-3
D: -
V: TRBV6-5
size: -
DNA: TGTGCCAGCAGTTCAGTTAACTCTGGAAACACCATATATTTT
CDR3: CASSSVNSGNTIYF

J: TRBJ2-7
D: TRBD2
V: TRBV5-1
size: -
DNA: TGCGCCAGCAGCTGGCTAGCGGGATCCCGCGAGCAGTACTTC
CDR3: CASSWLAGSREQYF

J: TRBJ1-3
D: -
V: TRBV5-5
size: -
DNA: TGTGCCAGCAGCGGGAATCGTGGGGACACCATATATTTT
CDR3: CASSGNRGDTIYF

J: TRBJ1-4
D: -
V: TRBV20-1
size: -
DNA: TGCAGTGCTAGTTGGGTTGTAACTAATGAAAAACTGTTTTTT
CDR3: CSASWVVTNEKLFF

J: TRBJ2-5
D: TRBD1
V: TRBV5-1
size: -
DNA: TGCGCCAGCAGCGGGGGGACAGGGGGCCAGGGGACCCAGTACTTC
CDR3: CASSGGTGGQGTQYF

J: TRBJ1-1
D: -
V: TRBV7-2
size: -
DNA: TGTGCCAGCAGCTTAGCCGGGACCGACTCTAACACTGAAGCTTTCTTT
CDR3: CASSLAGTDSNTEAFF

J: TRBJ2-1
D: -
V: TRBV30
size: -
DNA: TGTGCCTGGAGTACCGGGGGCTACAATGAGCAGTTCTTC
CDR3: CAWSTGGYNEQFF

J: TRBJ1-1
D: -
V: TRBV14
size: -
DNA: TGTGCCAGCAGCCAAGTCGAACACGTGGGGAACACTGAAGCTTTCTTT
CDR3: CASSQVEHVGNTEAFF

J: TRBJ1-4
D: -
V: TRBV13
size: once
DNA: TGTGCCAGCAGCTCTCGGACATCAGCTAATGAAAAACTGTTTTTT
CDR3: CASSSRTSANEKLFF

J: TRBJ2-6
D: -
V: TRBV5-1
size: -
DNA: TGCGCCAGCAGCGTACAGGGATGGGAGACTGGGGCCAACGTCCTGACTTTC
CDR3: CASSVQGWETGANVLTF

J: TRBJ2-7
D: -
V: TRBV27
size: -
DNA: TGTGCCAGCAGTTTCCGGGGTGTGGAGTACTTC
CDR3: CASSFRGVEYF

J: TRBJ1-2
D: -
V: TRBV30
size: -
DNA: TGTGCCTGGAGTTGGAGGGGGTTTTTGCCTGGCTACACCTTC
CDR3: CAWSWRGFLPGYTF

J: TRBJ2-2
D: TRBD2
V: TRBV7-9
size: -
DNA: TGTGCCAGCAGCTTAACAGCGGGAGCGAACACCGGGGAGCTGTTTTTT
CDR3: CASSLTAGANTGELFF

J: TRBJ1-2
D: TRBD1
V: TRBV7-3
size: -
DNA: TGTGCCAGCAGCCAAAGACAGGGGAGCGGCTACACCTTC
CDR3: CASSQRQGSGYTF

J: TRBJ2-7
D: TRBD2
V: TRBV3-1/TRBV3-2
size: -
DNA: TGTGCCAGCAGCCTCCTTGGGGGGGAAAGTTCCTACGAGCAGTACTTC
CDR3: CASSLLGGESSYEQYF

J: TRBJ2-3
D: -
V: TRBV24-1
size: -
DNA: TGTGCCACCAGTGATTTATTTGAATCCGGCACAGATACGCAGTATTTT
CDR3: CATSDLFESGTDTQYF

J: TRBJ2-3
D: TRBD2
V: TRBV2
size: -
DNA: TGTGCCAGCAGTGCACGGGAGGACCCCACAGATACGCAGTATTTT
CDR3: CASSAREDPTDTQYF

J: TRBJ2-2
D: -
V: TRBV21-1
size: -
DNA: TGTGCCAGCAGCAAAGAGGGACCGCGACCGGGCACCGGGGAGCTGTTTTTT
CDR3: CASSKEGPRPGTGELFF

J: TRBJ2-7
D: TRBD1
V: TRBV4-1
size: -
DNA: TGCGCCAGCAAGGGACAGGGCTCCTACGAGCAGTACTTC
CDR3: CASKGQGSYEQYF

J: TRBJ2-3
D: -
V: TRBV28
size: -
DNA: TGTGCCAGCAGTTTAATCCAGCCGGGCACAGATACGCAGTATTTT
CDR3: CASSLIQPGTDTQYF

J: TRBJ1-1
D: TRBD1
V: TRBV6-5
size: -
DNA: TGTGCCAGCAGTCCCGAGGGGGCGCAGTGGACTGAAGCTTTCTTT
CDR3: CASSPEGAQWTEAFF